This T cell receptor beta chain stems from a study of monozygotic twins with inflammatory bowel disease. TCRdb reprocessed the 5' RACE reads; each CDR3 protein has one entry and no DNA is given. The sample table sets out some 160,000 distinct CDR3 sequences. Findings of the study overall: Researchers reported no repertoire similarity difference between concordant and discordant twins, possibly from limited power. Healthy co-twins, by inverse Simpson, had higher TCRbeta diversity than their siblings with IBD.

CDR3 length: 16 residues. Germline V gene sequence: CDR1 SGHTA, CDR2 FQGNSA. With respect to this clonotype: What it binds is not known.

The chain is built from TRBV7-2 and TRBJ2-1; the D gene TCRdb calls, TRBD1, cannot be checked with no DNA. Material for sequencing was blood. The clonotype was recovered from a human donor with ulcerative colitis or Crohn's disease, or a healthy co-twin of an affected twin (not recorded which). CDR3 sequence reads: CASSPQGQGALDEQFF. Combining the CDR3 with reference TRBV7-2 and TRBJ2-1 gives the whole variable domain GAGVSQSPSNKVTEKGKDVELRCDPISGHTALYWYRQSLGQGLEFLIYFQGNSAPDKSGLPSDRFSAERTGGSVSTLTIQRTQQEDSAVYLCASSPQGQGALDEQFFGPGTRLTVL.